The entry below describes one T cell receptor (beta chain). Germline V gene sequence: CDR1 GTSNPN, CDR2 SVGIG (reference sequence). There are 14 residues in the CDR3. Trimming cost V 0 bases and J 2 bases; bases outside gene matches: 4. Clones were sequenced by immunoSEQ multiplex PCR, and TCRdb holds only the in-frame ones, with some missing. The table shows hundreds of thousands of clones, with more than 70% occurring only once. This entry comes from a study of shared T cell receptors in the human thymus. The same specimen was also included in a second study, on human thymus T cells. Per that paper: The thymus tissue came from resections taken during corrective heart surgery.

The material sequenced was thymocytes. This sequence originates from a boy in the first two years of life with a congenital heart defect. V usage is TRBV30 and J usage is TRBJ2-7; 7 bases agree with TRBD2. The CDR3 DNA sequence: TGTGCCTGGAGTGTATTTGGGGGGGCCTACGAGCAGTACTTC. Amino acids: CAWSVFGGAYEQYF.